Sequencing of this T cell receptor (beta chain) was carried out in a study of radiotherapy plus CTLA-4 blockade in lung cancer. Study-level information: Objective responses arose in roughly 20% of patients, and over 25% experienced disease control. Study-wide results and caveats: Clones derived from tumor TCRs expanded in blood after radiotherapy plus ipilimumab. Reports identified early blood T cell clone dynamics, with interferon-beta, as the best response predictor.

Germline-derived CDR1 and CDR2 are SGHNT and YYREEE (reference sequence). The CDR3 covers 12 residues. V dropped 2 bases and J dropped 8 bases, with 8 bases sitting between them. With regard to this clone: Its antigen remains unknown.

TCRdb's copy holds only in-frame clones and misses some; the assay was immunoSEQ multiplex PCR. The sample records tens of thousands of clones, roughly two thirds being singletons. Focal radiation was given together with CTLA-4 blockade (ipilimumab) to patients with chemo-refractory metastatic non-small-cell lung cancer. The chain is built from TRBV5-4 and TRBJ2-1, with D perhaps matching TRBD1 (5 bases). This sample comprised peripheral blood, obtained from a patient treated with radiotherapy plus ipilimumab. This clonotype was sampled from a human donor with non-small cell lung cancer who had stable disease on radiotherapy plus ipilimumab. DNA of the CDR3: TGTGCCAGCAGCTTTGACAGTTATGAGCAGTTCTTC. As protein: CASSFDSYEQFF.